Sequencing of this TCR beta chain was carried out in a study of cytomegalovirus exposure and HLA in healthy donors. The PCR made use of 60 Vbeta and 13 Jbeta primers. Sequencing was performed with immunoSEQ multiplex PCR; in TCRdb, only in-frame clones are kept and a portion is missing. The table lists approximately 150,000 clones, 84% of them singletons. The sequence was collected from a boy aged 2 to 9 in good health and CMV-seronegative. Sequencing was carried out using PBMCs.

In DNA, the CDR3 is TGCGCCAGCAGTGCTCAGGGGGGATCCACAGATACGCAGTATTTT. The encoded protein is CASSAQGGSTDTQYF. This chain links TRBV10-1 with TRBJ2-3; D is possibly TRBD1 (7 bases). Germline V gives CDR1 WNHNN, CDR2 SYGVQD (reference sequence). The CDR3 has 15 residues. V lost 4 bases, J lost 2 bases, and 13 bases lay in between.